The present T cell receptor (beta chain) was sequenced within a study of identical twins. Overall study results and limits: Analyses of zero insertions could be partly confounded by invariant MAIT and iNKT cells. Among beta out-of-frame sequences, excess sharing between twins appeared weaker.

Carrying unique molecular identifiers, the cDNA also gained a universal primer site through template switching. TCRdb passed the 5' RACE reads through MiXCR, listing each CDR3 protein once. The sample records 1.5 million to 2 million distinct CDR3 sequences, less than 35% being singletons. Germline lookup yields CDR1 LGHDT and CDR2 YNNKEL (reference sequence). The CDR3 spans 15 residues. V lost 5 bases and J lost 0, with 13 bases in between. This clonotype was detected only a few times. Its antigen is not identified. The source of this sequence is a newborn girl in good health. J is TRBJ1-1 and V is TRBV3-1, with TRBD1 as a possible D gene (5 bases). The sequencing input was cord blood. CDR3 DNA sequence: TGTGCCAGCAGCGAGGGACTACTACTGAACACTGAAGCTTTCTTT. It yields the protein CASSEGLLLNTEAFF.